The rows below give T cell receptor beta chains drawn from one sample of a study of Ad26.COV2.S vaccination and SARS-CoV-2 variants. The protocol was immunoSEQ multiplex PCR, while the TCRdb copy is restricted to in-frame clones and leaves out a portion. The data show about 350,000 clones, about 91% seen once. The specimen comprised peripheral blood, sampled after recovery from COVID-19. All receptors come from a human donor who had recovered from COVID-19. The CDR3 runs from the conserved cysteine through the conserved F or W. The D gene is left open where the match is weak. The size of a clone is reported for some rows only, either as once, few or many, or as a class for expanded clones.

>TRBV27|-|-|TRBJ1-5
CASSLGGAQPQHF
TGTGCCAGCAGTTTAGGGGGAGCCCAGCCCCAGCATTTT
>TRBV6-2/TRBV6-3|-|TRBD1|TRBJ1-2
CASSRGDRGHFNYGYTF
TGTGCCAGCAGTCGTGGAGACAGGGGGCATTTTAACTATGGCTACACCTTC
>TRBV27|-|-|TRBJ1-1
CASSGYRDSGSRAFF
TGTGCCAGCAGTGGCTACCGGGACTCAGGGTCGCGGGCTTTCTTT
>TRBV18|-|TRBD1|TRBJ2-3
CASSPLATGVGADTQYF
TGTGCCAGCTCACCCCTAGCGACAGGGGTTGGGGCAGATACGCAGTATTTT
>TRBV11-2|-|TRBD1|TRBJ2-7
CASSRGQSYEQYF
TGTGCCAGCAGCCGGGGACAGTCCTACGAGCAGTACTTC
>TRBV11-2|-|-|TRBJ2-5
CASSWGEETQYF
TGTGCCAGCAGCTGGGGGGAGGAGACCCAGTACTTC
>TRBV7-9|-|TRBD2|TRBJ2-5
CASRATSGGAQETQYF
TGTGCCAGCAGGGCGACTAGCGGGGGGGCCCAAGAGACCCAGTACTTC
>TRBV9|-|-|TRBJ1-1
CASSVLLDTEAFF
TGTGCCAGCAGCGTTCTTCTCGACACTGAAGCTTTCTTT
>TRBV24-1|-|-|TRBJ2-5
CATSVPGESQETQYF
TGTGCCACCAGTGTCCCAGGGGAGTCCCAAGAGACCCAGTACTTC
>TRBV2|-|-|TRBJ1-2
CASSEVGNYGYTF
TGTGCCAGCAGTGAAGTCGGGAACTATGGCTACACCTTC
>TRBV2|-|TRBD2|TRBJ2-1
CASSGLADNEQFF
TGTGCCAGCAGCGGACTAGCGGACAATGAGCAGTTCTTC
>TRBV7-2|-|-|TRBJ1-1
CASSLAGTEAFF
TGTGCCAGCAGCTTAGCGGGGACTGAAGCTTTCTTT
>TRBV6-2/TRBV6-3|once|TRBD1|TRBJ1-5
CASSSKDRGLNQPQHF
TGTGCCAGCAGTTCTAAGGACAGGGGGCTCAATCAGCCCCAGCATTTT
>TRBV11-2|-|-|TRBJ1-2
CASTHDGKGYGYTF
TGTGCCAGCACCCACGACGGCAAAGGCTATGGCTACACCTTC
>TRBV4-3|once|TRBD2|TRBJ2-2
CASSQEITSGGASTGELFF
TGCGCCAGCAGCCAGGAAATTACTAGCGGGGGGGCCTCGACCGGGGAGCTGTTTTTT
>TRBV10-2|-|-|TRBJ2-2
CASRQQGANTGELFF
TGCGCCAGCAGACAACAGGGAGCGAACACCGGGGAGCTGTTTTTT
>TRBV3-1/TRBV3-2|-|-|TRBJ1-2
CASSPSVAGKGYTF
TGTGCCAGCAGCCCCTCGGTGGCAGGGAAGGGCTACACCTTC
>TRBV18|-|TRBD1|TRBJ2-7
CASSPYGDRAHEQYF
TGTGCCAGCTCACCATATGGGGACAGGGCCCACGAGCAGTACTTC
>TRBV10-1|-|-|TRBJ1-1
CASSESPGNTEAFF
TGCGCCAGCAGTGAGTCGCCAGGGAACACTGAAGCTTTCTTT
>TRBV19|-|-|TRBJ1-4
CASSIVNEKLFF
TGTGCCAGTAGTATCGTTAATGAAAAACTGTTTTTT
>TRBV6-2/TRBV6-3|-|TRBD1|TRBJ2-5
CASSFRGTKETQYF
TGTGCCAGCAGTTTCAGGGGGACGAAAGAGACCCAGTACTTC
>TRBV21-1|-|-|TRBJ1-1
CASSNADREAYTEAFF
TGTGCCAGCAGCAACGCTGACCGGGAGGCTTACACTGAAGCTTTCTTT
>TRBV6-1|-|-|TRBJ1-4
CASSEAVNEKLFF
TGTGCCAGCAGTGAAGCCGTTAATGAAAAACTGTTTTTT
>TRBV19|-|-|TRBJ1-1
CASSIRSDTEAFF
TGTGCCAGTAGTATAAGGTCGGACACTGAAGCTTTCTTT
>TRBV2|-|-|TRBJ2-5
CASRQLRAGQETQYF
TGTGCCAGCAGGCAGCTTCGAGCCGGACAAGAGACCCAGTACTTC
>TRBV7-2|-|TRBD1|TRBJ2-3
CASSPTGGGVTDTQYF
TGTGCCAGCAGTCCGACAGGGGGCGGTGTGACAGATACGCAGTATTTT
>TRBV7-2|few|TRBD1|TRBJ1-1
CASSQQGSEAFF
TGTGCCAGCAGCCAACAGGGGTCTGAAGCTTTCTTT
>TRBV19|-|-|TRBJ2-5
CASSEGRQETQYF
TGTGCCAGTAGTGAGGGACGGCAAGAGACCCAGTACTTC
>TRBV7-9|-|-|TRBJ1-3
CASSLEGSSGNTIYF
TGTGCCAGCAGCTTAGAAGGGAGCTCTGGAAACACCATATATTTT
>TRBV5-1|-|-|TRBJ2-7
CASSLAGSSYEQYF
TGCGCCAGCAGCTTGGCCGGCAGCTCCTACGAGCAGTACTTC
>TRBV27|-|TRBD1|TRBJ2-7
CASSAPGDRAYEQYF
TGTGCCAGCAGTGCTCCCGGGGACAGGGCCTACGAGCAGTACTTC
>TRBV14|once|-|TRBJ2-6
CASSQAVWVGSGANVLTF
TGTGCCAGCAGCCAAGCTGTCTGGGTTGGCTCTGGGGCCAACGTCCTGACTTTC
>TRBV29-1|-|-|TRBJ1-2
CSVQPGEDNYGYTF
TGCAGCGTTCAGCCAGGGGAGGATAACTATGGCTACACCTTC
>TRBV2|once|-|TRBJ1-3
CACGMDFGNTIYF
TGTGCCTGCGGGATGGATTTCGGAAACACCATATATTTT
>TRBV3-1/TRBV3-2|-|-|TRBJ2-2
CASSPPTNTGELFF
TGTGCCAGCAGCCCGCCGACTAACACCGGGGAGCTGTTTTTT
>TRBV5-5|-|-|TRBJ2-5
CASSLVEETQYF
TGTGCCAGCAGCTTGGTGGAGGAGACCCAGTACTTC
>TRBV29-1|-|-|TRBJ1-3
CSVGGSVGTIYF
TGCAGCGTTGGGGGCAGTGTTGGCACCATATATTTT
>TRBV10-3|-|-|TRBJ1-3
CAISEWTGSGNTIYF
TGTGCCATCAGTGAGTGGACTGGCTCTGGAAACACCATATATTTT
>TRBV19|-|-|TRBJ1-2
CASSIEPGRYGYTF
TGTGCCAGTAGTATAGAGCCAGGGCGCTATGGCTACACCTTC
>TRBV6-8|few|-|TRBJ1-5
CASSYRVMPFGNQPQHF
TGTGCCAGCAGTTACAGGGTGATGCCTTTTGGCAATCAGCCCCAGCATTTT
>TRBV27|-|-|TRBJ1-6
CASSIHRELGVSSYNSPLHF
TGTGCCAGCAGTATACATAGAGAATTAGGGGTGAGCTCCTATAATTCACCCCTCCACTTT
>TRBV6-5|-|TRBD1|TRBJ1-5
CATKWDRGQYQPQHF
TGTGCCACCAAATGGGACAGGGGGCAGTATCAGCCCCAGCATTTT
>TRBV5-1|once|-|TRBJ2-2
CASTTRNTGELFF
TGCGCCAGCACGACTAGAAATACCGGGGAGCTGTTTTTT
>TRBV6-5|-|-|TRBJ2-1
CASSPGTVSGEQFF
TGTGCCAGCAGTCCCGGGACGGTCAGTGGTGAGCAGTTCTTC
>TRBV5-6|-|TRBD1|TRBJ1-5
CASSFGQGAGNQPQHF
TGTGCCAGCAGCTTTGGTCAGGGGGCAGGCAATCAGCCCCAGCATTTT
>TRBV5-1|-|-|TRBJ1-2
CASRMEGNYGYTF
TGCGCCAGCAGGATGGAGGGGAACTATGGCTACACCTTC